Listed below are T cell receptor beta chains from one sample, sequenced in a study of blood T cell repertoires in COVID-19. Using immunoSEQ multiplex PCR, the repertoire was profiled, and TCRdb retains in-frame clones only, with some absent. The sample carries some 360,000 clones, roughly 90% recorded once. Sequencing input: PBMCs or T cells enriched from blood (not recorded which). These receptor sequences come from a woman in her thirties who had been exposed to COVID-19. CDR3s include the opening cysteine and the closing phenylalanine or tryptophan. A D gene is named only where the DNA matches it firmly. Expanded clones are given a class, and other clones once, few, many or no size at all.

D gene	clone size	V gene	J gene	CDR3 DNA	CDR3 protein
NA	NA	TRBV9	TRBJ1-2	TGTGCCAGCAGCCCCGAGGGAGGACCCATCTATGGCTACACCTTC	CASSPEGGPIYGYTF
NA	once	TRBV20-1	TRBJ2-7	TGCAGTGCTAGAGTGGAGGAGCAGTACTTC	CSARVEEQYF
NA	NA	TRBV28	TRBJ1-2	TGTGCCAGCAGTCTACCCGGGACCCCGGAGGGAAGTGGCTACACCTTC	CASSLPGTPEGSGYTF
NA	NA	TRBV3-1/TRBV3-2	TRBJ2-3	TGTGCCAGCAGCTCACGGTTTATCTCAGATACGCAGTATTTT	CASSSRFISDTQYF
NA	NA	TRBV5-1	TRBJ2-2	TGCGCCAGCAGCTTGTCAGACACCGGGGAGCTGTTTTTT	CASSLSDTGELFF
NA	NA	TRBV28	TRBJ1-4	TGTGCCAGCAGAACCCCCCGGGGTGAAAAACTGTTTTTT	CASRTPRGEKLFF
NA	NA	TRBV27	TRBJ2-1	TGTGCCAGCAGTTTAGTGGCGGGTGATTACAATGAGCAGTTCTTC	CASSLVAGDYNEQFF
NA	NA	TRBV28	TRBJ2-6	TGTGCCAGCAGTAGGGGTGGTGGGGCCAACGTCCTGACTTTC	CASSRGGGANVLTF
TRBD2	NA	TRBV5-1	TRBJ2-7	TGCGCCAGCAGCCTCGAGGGGAGCGGGAGGCCCCACGAGCAGTACTTC	CASSLEGSGRPHEQYF
NA	NA	TRBV28	TRBJ2-7	TGTGCCAGCAGCCAACTTAGCGGATACGAGCAGTACTTC	CASSQLSGYEQYF
NA	NA	TRBV7-9	TRBJ1-3	TGTGCCGCAAAGGAGGGGTCTGGAAACACCATATATTTT	CAAKEGSGNTIYF
TRBD1	NA	TRBV11-3	TRBJ1-1	TGTGCCAGCAGCTTAGGGACAGGGAGGCGGGCTTTCTTT	CASSLGTGRRAFF
TRBD2	NA	TRBV5-4	TRBJ2-1	TGTGCCAGCAGCTCCCGGGGGGGACTAGCGGGAGGCTCCAATGAGCAGTTCTTC	CASSSRGGLAGGSNEQFF
TRBD1	NA	TRBV6-6	TRBJ2-7	TGTGCCAGCAGGTCCTTGACAGGGGGGTACGAGCAGTACTTC	CASRSLTGGYEQYF
NA	NA	TRBV6-5	TRBJ2-3	TGTGCCAGCAGTCTTAGACTACTCCGGGGAGATACGCAGTATTTT	CASSLRLLRGDTQYF
TRBD2	NA	TRBV28	TRBJ2-4	TGTGCCAGCAGTTTATATCGGACTAGCGGGAGGGGAGCCAAAAACATTCAGTACTTC	CASSLYRTSGRGAKNIQYF
TRBD1	NA	TRBV10-3	TRBJ2-2	TGTGCCATCAGTGAGTCCGGGACAGGGAACACCGGGGAGCTGTTTTTT	CAISESGTGNTGELFF
NA	few	TRBV2	TRBJ1-5	TGTGCCAGCAGTGAAAGGGTTGGGTTTGGACACAATCAGCCCCAGCATTTT	CASSERVGFGHNQPQHF
TRBD2	once	TRBV5-1	TRBJ2-3	TGCGCCAGCAGCCTGCTAGCGGGAGGGCAGGCAGATACGCAGTATTTT	CASSLLAGGQADTQYF
TRBD1	NA	TRBV4-1	TRBJ2-2	TGCGCCAGCAGCTTAGACAGGGGGCGCACCGGGGAGCTGTTTTTT	CASSLDRGRTGELFF
NA	once	TRBV28	TRBJ1-2	TGTGCCAGCAGGGACCAACAGGGTGGGAACTATGGCTACACCTTC	CASRDQQGGNYGYTF
NA	few	TRBV5-1	TRBJ2-1	TGCGCCAGCAGCTTGATGGGCAGCTCCTACAATGAGCAGTTCTTC	CASSLMGSSYNEQFF
TRBD2	NA	TRBV7-8	TRBJ2-7	TGTGCCAGCAGCTCGGGCGGGAGATCCCACGAGCAGTACTTC	CASSSGGRSHEQYF
TRBD1	NA	TRBV5-1	TRBJ1-1	TGCGCCAGCAGCTTGGCGTCAGGGGGTCCGAACACTGAAGCTTTCTTT	CASSLASGGPNTEAFF
NA	NA	TRBV21-1	TRBJ2-7	TGTGCCAGCAGCACCTCGACAGTCTCCTACGAGCAGTACTTC	CASSTSTVSYEQYF
TRBD2	NA	TRBV5-1	TRBJ2-7	TGCGCCAGCAGCTCCGGGACTAGCGGGAGGGACCGTGGTTACGAGCAGTACTTC	CASSSGTSGRDRGYEQYF
NA	NA	TRBV28	TRBJ2-1	TGTGCCAGCAGTTTTTCCCTCGACAAAAAGCGGAATGAGCAGTTCTTC	CASSFSLDKKRNEQFF
NA	NA	TRBV10-3	TRBJ1-4	TGTGCCATCAGTGAGCTGGGTGGTCGGGATGAAAAACTGTTTTTT	CAISELGGRDEKLFF